This TCR beta chain was observed in a study of cytotoxic CD8 clonotypes in ibrutinib-treated CLL (dated by TCRdb to about 2021). As for the study more broadly: The cohort had eleven to twelve relapsed/refractory and roughly 15 treatment-naive patients; about 17 were IGHV unmutated. Responses were partial in some 24 patients and complete in 2; after median 68 months follow-up, 14 stayed in remission and about 12 progressed. Response samples were taken after a median of roughly a year on treatment, ranging from roughly 6 to 36 months. On average, each sample yielded hundreds of thousands of productive templates and 80,000 to 95,000 productive rearrangements. Of the roughly 79 people in the trial, 25 to 30 had longitudinal samples available. Cryopreserved peripheral blood mononuclear cells were collected at three points: before therapy, at response, and at either sustained remission or disease progression. Every sample from remission and from progressive disease was obtained while the patients were still on ibrutinib. Study-level results and caveats: Public clonotypes were found to be uncommon and were observed to contract or remain stable during treatment; the increase in clonality was shown to reflect expansion of private clonotypes at ibrutinib response. At baseline, clonality was higher than in age-matched healthy donors and showed a strong correlation with circulating CD8+ T-cell counts. At ibrutinib response clonality went up, during sustained remission it held steady, and at progression it dropped back toward baseline. Lymph node repertoires were not examined, and the timing of sampling was not matched between patients in sustained remission and those whose disease progressed.

Points on this clone: Its antigen is still unknown. No base quality values were provided; no much bigger clone lies one nucleotide off.

On a MiSeq, deep resolution sequencing aimed for a depth between 1 in 1 million and 1 in 200,000 T cells, with each clonotype covered around 10x on average. The immunoSEQ hsTCRB Kit was used to generate the TCR beta libraries. The paper's data handling went like this. ImmunoSEQ Data Assistant and ImmunoSEQ Analyzer were used for data analysis, and V, D and J genes were assigned according to IMGT definitions. Clonality, which ranges from 0 to 1, was calculated as one minus the normalized Shannon entropy of productive rearrangement frequencies. Public clonotype analysis was restricted to overrepresented clonotypes comprising at least 0.05% of each patient's repertoire. More than ten age-matched healthy donor repertoires from immuneACCESS were used as controls for clonality. Imported from immuneACCESS, the table was reduced by TCRdb to in-frame sequences with V and J called. These copies leave out some clones; in studies compared against another copy, an unresolved V gene accounts for under half, and the cause of the remainder is not known. The DNA was the basis for D and trimming; V, J and clone size are from that table. Counted in this sample were about 140,000 clones; around three quarters of them appeared once. The top ten clonotypes cover less than 30% of the sample.

The time point label on this specimen signifies: about a year on ibrutinib. For TCR beta library preparation, around 2 micrograms of genomic DNA were isolated from cryopreserved PBMCs. Longitudinal blood samples from CLL patients on ibrutinib monotherapy underwent high-throughput TCR beta sequencing. The patients took part in an open-label, single-center phase 2 trial of ibrutinib monotherapy. CDR1 and CDR2, per the germline V gene (reference sequence), are LNHDA and SQIVND. The CDR3 goes from the cysteine to the phenylalanine over 16 residues. Just CDR3 DNA is preserved here, 48 bases in frame from base 1. V loses 1 base at its end and J loses 1 base; junction bases beyond the gene matches: 7.

Specimen: PBMCs, collected after 12 months of ibrutinib treatment. Rearrangement joined TRBV19 to TRBJ2-7, with 7 bases in between that match TRBD1. The source is a human donor with chronic lymphocytic leukemia. At the DNA level, the sequence is TGTGCCAGTAGTATAGGTCCCGGGACAGTTTCCTACGAGCAGTACTTC. This gives the protein CASSIGPGTVSYEQYF.